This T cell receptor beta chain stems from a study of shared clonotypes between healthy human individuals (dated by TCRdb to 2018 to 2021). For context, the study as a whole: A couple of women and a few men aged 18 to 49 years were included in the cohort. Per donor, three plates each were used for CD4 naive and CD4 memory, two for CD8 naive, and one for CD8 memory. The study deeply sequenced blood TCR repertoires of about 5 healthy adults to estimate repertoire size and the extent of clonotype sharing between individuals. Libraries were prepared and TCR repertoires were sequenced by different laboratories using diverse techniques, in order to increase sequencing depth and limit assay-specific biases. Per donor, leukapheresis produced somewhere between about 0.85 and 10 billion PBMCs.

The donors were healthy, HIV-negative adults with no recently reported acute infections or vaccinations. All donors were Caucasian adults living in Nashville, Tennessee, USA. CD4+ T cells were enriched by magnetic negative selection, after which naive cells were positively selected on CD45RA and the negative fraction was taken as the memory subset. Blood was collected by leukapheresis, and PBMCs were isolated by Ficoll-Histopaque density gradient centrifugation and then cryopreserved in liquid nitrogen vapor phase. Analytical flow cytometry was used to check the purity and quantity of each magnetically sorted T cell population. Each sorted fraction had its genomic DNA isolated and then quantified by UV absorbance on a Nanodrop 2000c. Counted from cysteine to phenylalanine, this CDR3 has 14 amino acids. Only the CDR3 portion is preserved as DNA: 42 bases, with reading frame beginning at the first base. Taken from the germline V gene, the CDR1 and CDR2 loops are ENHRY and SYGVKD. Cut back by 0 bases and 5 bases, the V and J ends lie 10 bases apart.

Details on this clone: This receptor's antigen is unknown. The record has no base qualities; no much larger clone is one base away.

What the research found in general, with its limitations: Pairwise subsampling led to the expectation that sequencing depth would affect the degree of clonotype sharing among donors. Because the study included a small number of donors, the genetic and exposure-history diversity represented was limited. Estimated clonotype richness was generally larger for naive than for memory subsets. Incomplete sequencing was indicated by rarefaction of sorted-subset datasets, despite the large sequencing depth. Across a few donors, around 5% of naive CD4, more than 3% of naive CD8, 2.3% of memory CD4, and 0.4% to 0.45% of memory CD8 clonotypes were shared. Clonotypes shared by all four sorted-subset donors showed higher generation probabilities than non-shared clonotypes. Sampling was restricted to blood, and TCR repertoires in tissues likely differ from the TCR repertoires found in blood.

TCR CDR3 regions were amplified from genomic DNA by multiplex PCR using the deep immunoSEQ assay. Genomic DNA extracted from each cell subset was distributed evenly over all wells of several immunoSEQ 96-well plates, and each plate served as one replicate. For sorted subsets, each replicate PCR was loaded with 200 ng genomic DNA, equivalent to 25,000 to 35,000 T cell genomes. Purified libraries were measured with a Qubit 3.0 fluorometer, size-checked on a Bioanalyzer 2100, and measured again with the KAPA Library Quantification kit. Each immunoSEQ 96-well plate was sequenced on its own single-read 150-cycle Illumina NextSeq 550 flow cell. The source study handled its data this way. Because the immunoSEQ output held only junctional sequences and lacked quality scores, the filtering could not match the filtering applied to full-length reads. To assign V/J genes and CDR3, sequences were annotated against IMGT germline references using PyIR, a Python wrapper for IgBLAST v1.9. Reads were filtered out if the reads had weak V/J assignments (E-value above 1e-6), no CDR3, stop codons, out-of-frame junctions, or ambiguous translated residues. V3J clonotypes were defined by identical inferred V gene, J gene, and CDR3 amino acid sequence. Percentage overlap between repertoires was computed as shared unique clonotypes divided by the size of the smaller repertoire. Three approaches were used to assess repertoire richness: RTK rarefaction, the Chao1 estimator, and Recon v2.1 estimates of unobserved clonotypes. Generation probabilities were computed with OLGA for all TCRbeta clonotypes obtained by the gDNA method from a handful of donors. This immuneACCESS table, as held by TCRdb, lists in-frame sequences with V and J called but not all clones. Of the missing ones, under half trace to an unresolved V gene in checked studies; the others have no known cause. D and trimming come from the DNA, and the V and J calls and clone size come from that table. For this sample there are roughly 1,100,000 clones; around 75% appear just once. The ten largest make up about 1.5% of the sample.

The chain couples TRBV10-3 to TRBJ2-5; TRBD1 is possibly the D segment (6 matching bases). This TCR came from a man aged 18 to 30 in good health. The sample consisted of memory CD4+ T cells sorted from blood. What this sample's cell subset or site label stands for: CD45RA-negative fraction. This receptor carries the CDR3 CAISESDRRETQYF. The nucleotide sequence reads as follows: TGTGCCATCAGTGAGTCGGACAGAAGGGAGACCCAGTACTTC.